This TCR beta chain was recorded in a study of blood T cell repertoires in COVID-19. The CDR3 consists of 13 residues. Germline V gives CDR1 SGHNT, CDR2 YYREEE (reference sequence). Trimming stripped 0 bases from V and 4 bases from J, with 7 bases between. Here immunoSEQ multiplex PCR was the method, and the copy in TCRdb shows in-frame clones only, minus some. The sample records under 350,000 clones, 80% to 90% being singletons. This TCR was sampled from a woman aged 35 to 49 with acute COVID-19. V usage is TRBV5-4 and J usage is TRBJ1-2; unclear D gene. The sample taken for sequencing was PBMCs or T cells enriched from blood (not recorded which). The CDR3 loop is CASSLERVYGYTF. The CDR3 DNA sequence: TGTGCCAGCAGCTTGGAACGGGTCTATGGCTACACCTTC.